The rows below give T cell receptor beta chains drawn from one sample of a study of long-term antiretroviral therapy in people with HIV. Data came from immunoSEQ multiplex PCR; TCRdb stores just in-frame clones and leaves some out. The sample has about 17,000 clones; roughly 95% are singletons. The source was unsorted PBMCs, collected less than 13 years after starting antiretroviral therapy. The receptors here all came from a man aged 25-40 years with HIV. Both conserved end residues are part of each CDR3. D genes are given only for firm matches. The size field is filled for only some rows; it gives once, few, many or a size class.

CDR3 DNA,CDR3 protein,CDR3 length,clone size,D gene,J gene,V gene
TGTGCCAGCAGTTTGATCCGACACAATGAGCAGTTCTTC,CASSLIRHNEQFF,13,.,.,TRBJ2-1,TRBV27
TGTGCCAGCAGTAAAGGACCGGGATACAGCAATCAGCCCCAGCATTTT,CASSKGPGYSNQPQHF,16,.,.,TRBJ1-5,TRBV13
TGTGCCAGCAGGCCACAGGGGATCTCACCCCTCCACTTT,CASRPQGISPLHF,13,.,TRBD1,TRBJ1-6,TRBV6-1
TGTGCCAGTAGTATCGGCCCGGTGGGGTTTCAGCCCCAGCATTTT,CASSIGPVGFQPQHF,15,once,.,TRBJ1-5,TRBV19
TGTGCCAGCAGCTTAGATGGGGGGTGGGGCACTGAAGCTTTCTTT,CASSLDGGWGTEAFF,15,.,.,TRBJ1-1,TRBV11-2
TGTGCCAGCAGCTTGGCTGTGGGTGACCCCCTTACAGATACGCAGTATTTT,CASSLAVGDPLTDTQYF,17,.,.,TRBJ2-3,TRBV7-8
TGTGCCAGCAGTGCGTGGCTCTCGAACACTGAAGCTTTCTTT,CASSAWLSNTEAFF,14,.,.,TRBJ1-1,TRBV6-6
TGTGCCAGCAGTCTTAGCGGAATCCAAGAGACCCAGTACTTC,CASSLSGIQETQYF,14,once,.,TRBJ2-5,TRBV6-5
TGTGCCAGCAGCTCAGACAGGGGCGATGGCTACACCTTC,CASSSDRGDGYTF,13,.,TRBD1,TRBJ1-2,TRBV7-3
TGCAGCGAGGTCCGGGACAGGGGCGATAGCTACACCTTC,CSEVRDRGDSYTF,13,.,TRBD1,TRBJ1-2,TRBV29-1
TGTGCCAGCGGCGGCACTCTCTATGGCTACACCTTC,CASGGTLYGYTF,12,.,.,TRBJ1-2,TRBV11-2
TGCGCCAGCAGCTTGCGGACAGGGGGCGCCGGTCAGCCCCAGCATTTT,CASSLRTGGAGQPQHF,16,.,TRBD1,TRBJ1-5,TRBV5-1
TGTGCCAGCATACAGGGCGGGGTGGACAATGAGCAGTTCTTC,CASIQGGVDNEQFF,14,once,.,TRBJ2-1,TRBV2
TGTGCCAGCCACAAAAGGGCTATGGCAAACTCTGGAAACACCATATATTTT,CASHKRAMANSGNTIYF,17,.,.,TRBJ1-3,TRBV19
TGTGCCATCAGTGATTGGCAGGGGGCTTTGAACACCGGGGAGCTGTTTTTT,CAISDWQGALNTGELFF,17,.,TRBD1,TRBJ2-2,TRBV10-3
TGTGCCAGCCAACAGGGCTTTTCGCGGACCGGGGAGCTGTTTTTT,CASQQGFSRTGELFF,15,.,.,TRBJ2-2,TRBV6-5
TGTGCCAGCGGGGCGGGGGATACTAATGAAAAACTGTTTTTT,CASGAGDTNEKLFF,14,.,.,TRBJ1-4,TRBV6-1
TGTGCCAGCAGTGAGGACAGTGACAATTCACCCCTCCACTTT,CASSEDSDNSPLHF,14,.,.,TRBJ1-6,TRBV6-1
TGTGCCAGCGGGGGCGGGGGGCCGTCAGAGACCCAGTACTTC,CASGGGGPSETQYF,14,.,TRBD2,TRBJ2-5,TRBV2
TGTGCCAGCACTACCCAGAGGGACCAAGAGACCCAGTACTTC,CASTTQRDQETQYF,14,.,.,TRBJ2-5,TRBV28
TGTGCCAGCAGCTTAGCCGGGACTAGCGGTAAGGTGGGACTAAGTGAGCAGTTCTTC,CASSLAGTSGKVGLSEQFF,19,.,TRBD2,TRBJ2-1,TRBV11-2
TGTGCCAGCAGCCCTCCAAGTACCCAGTTTGCAACTAATGAAAAACTGTTTTTT,CASSPPSTQFATNEKLFF,18,.,.,TRBJ1-4,TRBV4-2
TGTGCCAGTGGTCCGCCAGGGGGAATCTATGGCTACACCTTC,CASGPPGGIYGYTF,14,once,TRBD1,TRBJ1-2,TRBV19
TGTGCCAGCAGTCCCGGACAGAACACTGAAGCTTTCTTT,CASSPGQNTEAFF,13,.,.,TRBJ1-1,TRBV6-6
TGTGCCAGTAGTATAGAGGGGCGGGGGATCGACAATGAGCAGTTCTTC,CASSIEGRGIDNEQFF,16,.,TRBD2,TRBJ2-1,TRBV19
TGTGCCAGCAGCCAAGAGCGAGTCCGTTGGGAAAAACTGTTTTTT,CASSQERVRWEKLFF,15,.,.,TRBJ1-4,TRBV4-2
TGTGCCAGCAGGGACAGGGGAGCCAAAAACATTCAGTACTTC,CASRDRGAKNIQYF,14,.,TRBD1,TRBJ2-4,TRBV6-4
TGTGCCATCAGTGAGAACACAGGGGCCGAAGCTTTCTTT,CAISENTGAEAFF,13,.,TRBD1,TRBJ1-1,TRBV10-3
TGTGCCAGTAGCCCCGGACAGGGGATGAACTATGGCTACACCTTC,CASSPGQGMNYGYTF,15,.,TRBD1,TRBJ1-2,TRBV19
TGTGCCAGCAGCGTAGAAGCGGGGGGGCACACAGATACGCAGTATTTT,CASSVEAGGHTDTQYF,16,.,TRBD2,TRBJ2-3,TRBV9
TGTGCCAGCTCAGCAGGGAGGGCCAGCTCCTACAATGAGCAGTTCTTC,CASSAGRASSYNEQFF,16,.,TRBD2,TRBJ2-1,TRBV18
TGCGCCAGCAGCTTGGACAGGCCCGGGGAGCTGTTTTTT,CASSLDRPGELFF,13,.,.,TRBJ2-2,TRBV5-1
TGTGCCAGCAGTTTAAGCGGAGGTGCGTACGAGCAGTACTTC,CASSLSGGAYEQYF,14,.,.,TRBJ2-7,TRBV28
TGTGCCAGCAGTCCCCCATCAGGGCTAAACACTGAAGCTTTCTTT,CASSPPSGLNTEAFF,15,.,.,TRBJ1-1,TRBV28
TGTGCCAGCAGTATTACAGGGAATGGTGGTGAAAAACTGTTTTTT,CASSITGNGGEKLFF,15,.,.,TRBJ1-4,TRBV6-1
TGCGCCAGCAGCTCCCCCGGTAGGAGTGGCACTGAAGCTTTCTTT,CASSSPGRSGTEAFF,15,.,.,TRBJ1-1,TRBV5-1
TGTGCCAGCTCACCACTAAGTGGCGAGCAGTACTTC,CASSPLSGEQYF,12,.,.,TRBJ2-7,TRBV18
TGCAGCGTTCACAGGACAGGGAATGGCTACACCTTC,CSVHRTGNGYTF,12,.,TRBD1,TRBJ1-2,TRBV29-1
TGTGCCAGCAGCTTCGGGGACAGGGGATTCTCTGGGGCCAACGTCCTGACTTTC,CASSFGDRGFSGANVLTF,18,.,TRBD1,TRBJ2-6,TRBV7-8
TGTGCCTGGGAGCGGGGGGGCCGTGACACCGGGGAGCTGTTTTTT,CAWERGGRDTGELFF,15,.,TRBD2,TRBJ2-2,TRBV30
TGTGCCGCCTCGCGGGACCAGAACACTGAAGCTTTCTTT,CAASRDQNTEAFF,13,.,.,TRBJ1-1,TRBV10-3
TGTGCCAGCAGCCCTGGACTAGCGGGGGGTCTCTACGAGCAGTACTTC,CASSPGLAGGLYEQYF,16,.,TRBD2,TRBJ2-7,TRBV5-4
TGTGCCAGCTCACGTGGACTAGAGGGGAGAGAGACCCAGTACTTC,CASSRGLEGRETQYF,15,.,TRBD2,TRBJ2-5,TRBV18
TGCGCCAGCAGCTTACAGGGGGGAAGAATGGCAGATACGCAGTATTTT,CASSLQGGRMADTQYF,16,.,TRBD1,TRBJ2-3,TRBV5-1
TGTGCCAGCAGCAAGACTAGCGGGGGGGACCTTATGGATGAGCAGTTCTTC,CASSKTSGGDLMDEQFF,17,few,TRBD2,TRBJ2-1,TRBV9